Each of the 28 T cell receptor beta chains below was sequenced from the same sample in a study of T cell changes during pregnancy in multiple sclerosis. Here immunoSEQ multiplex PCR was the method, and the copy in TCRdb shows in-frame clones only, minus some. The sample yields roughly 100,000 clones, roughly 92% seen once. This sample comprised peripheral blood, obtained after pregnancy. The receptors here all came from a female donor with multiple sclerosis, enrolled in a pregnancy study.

CDR3 loop: CASSFSMNRAGRPQQYF. The CDR3 DNA follows: TGTGCCAGCAGCTTTTCAATGAACAGGGCCGGCCGACCCCAGCAGTACTTC. The chain joins TRBV7-9 to TRBJ2-7; possibly TRBD1 for D (6 bases). CDR3 length: 17 amino acids. CDR1 is SEHNR, CDR2 FQNEAQ, per germline (reference sequence). The V end was cut by 3 bases, the J end by 8 bases, with 26 bases between.

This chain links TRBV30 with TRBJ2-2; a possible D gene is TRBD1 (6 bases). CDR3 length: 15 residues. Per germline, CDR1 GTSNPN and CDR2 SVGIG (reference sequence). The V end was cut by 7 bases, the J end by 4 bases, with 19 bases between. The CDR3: CAYKTWGRGTGELFF. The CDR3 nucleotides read TGTGCCTACAAAACTTGGGGGCGCGGCACCGGGGAGCTGTTTTTT. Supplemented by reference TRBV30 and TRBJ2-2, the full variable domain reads SQTIHQWPATLVQPVGSPLSLECTVEGTSNPNLYWYRQAAGRGLQLLFYSVGIGQISSEVPQNLSASRPQDRQFILSSKKLLLSDSGFYLCAYKTWGRGTGELFFGEGSRLTVL.

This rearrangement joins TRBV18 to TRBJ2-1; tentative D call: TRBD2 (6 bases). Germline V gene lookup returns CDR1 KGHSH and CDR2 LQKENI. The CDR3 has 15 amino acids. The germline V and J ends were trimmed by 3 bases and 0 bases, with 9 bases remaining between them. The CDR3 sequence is CASSPDGSSYNEQFF. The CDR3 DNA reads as TGTGCCAGCTCACCGGACGGGAGCTCCTACAATGAGCAGTTCTTC.

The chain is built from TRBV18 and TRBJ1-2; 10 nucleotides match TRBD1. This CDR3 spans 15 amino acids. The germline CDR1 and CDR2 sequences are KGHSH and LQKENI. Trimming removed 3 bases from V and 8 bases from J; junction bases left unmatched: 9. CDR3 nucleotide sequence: TGTGCCAGCTCACCTCCCTTGACAGGGGGCAGGGGCTACACCTTC. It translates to CASSPPLTGGRGYTF.

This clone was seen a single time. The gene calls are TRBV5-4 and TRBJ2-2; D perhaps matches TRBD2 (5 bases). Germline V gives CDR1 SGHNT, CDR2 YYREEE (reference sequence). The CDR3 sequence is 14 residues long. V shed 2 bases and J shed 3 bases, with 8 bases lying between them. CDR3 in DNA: TGTGCCAGCAGCTTTTCGCGGGACACCGGGGAGCTGTTTTTT. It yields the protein CASSFSRDTGELFF. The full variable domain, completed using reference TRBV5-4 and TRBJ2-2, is ETGVTQSPTHLIKTRGQQVTLRCSSQSGHNTVSWYQQALGQGPQFIFQYYREEENGRGNFPPRFSGLQFPNYSSELNVNALELDDSALYLCASSFSRDTGELFFGEGSRLTVL.

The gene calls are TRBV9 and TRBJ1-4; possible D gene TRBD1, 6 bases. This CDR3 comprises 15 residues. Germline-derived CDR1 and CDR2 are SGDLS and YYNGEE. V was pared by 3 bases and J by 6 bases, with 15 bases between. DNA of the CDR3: TGTGCCAGCAGCGCTCGGGGGGGGCGCGATGAAAAACTGTTTTTT. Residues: CASSARGGRDEKLFF.

The CDR3 protein is CASRAGQGTDTQYF. DNA of the CDR3: TGCGCCAGCAGAGCGGGACAGGGTACAGATACGCAGTATTTT. The V gene is TRBV5-1, the J gene TRBJ2-3, with TRBD1 identical over 9 bases. Trimming removed 5 bases from V and 3 bases from J; junction bases left unmatched: 4. This CDR3 spans 14 amino acids. Germline V gives CDR1 SGHRS, CDR2 YFSETQ.

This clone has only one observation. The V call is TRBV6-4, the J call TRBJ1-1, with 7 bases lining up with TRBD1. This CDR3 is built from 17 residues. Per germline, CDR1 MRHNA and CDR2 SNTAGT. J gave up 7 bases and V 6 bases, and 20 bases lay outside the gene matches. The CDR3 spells CASSLRVDRASDREAFF. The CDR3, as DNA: TGTGCCAGCAGCCTCCGGGTCGACAGGGCTTCCGATCGTGAAGCTTTCTTT.

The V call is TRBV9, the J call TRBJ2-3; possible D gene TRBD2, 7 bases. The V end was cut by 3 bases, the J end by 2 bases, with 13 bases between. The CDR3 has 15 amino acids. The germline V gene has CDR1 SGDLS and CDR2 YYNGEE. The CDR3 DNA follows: TGTGCCAGCAGCGCCACCCGGGGGGCCACAGATACGCAGTATTTT. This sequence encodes CASSATRGATDTQYF.

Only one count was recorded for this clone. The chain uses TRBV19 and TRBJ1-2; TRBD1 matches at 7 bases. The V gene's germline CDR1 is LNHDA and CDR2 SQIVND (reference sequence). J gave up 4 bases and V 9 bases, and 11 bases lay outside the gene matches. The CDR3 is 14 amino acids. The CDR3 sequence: CASNGQALGYGYTF. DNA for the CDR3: TGTGCCAGCAACGGACAGGCCCTTGGCTATGGCTACACCTTC.

DNA for the CDR3: TGTGCCAGCAGTTTTTTAACTAGCGGGGGGAAGGAGCAGTTCTTC. Translated: CASSFLTSGGKEQFF. The chain carries TRBV27 and TRBJ2-1, with 12 bases matching TRBD2. Germline-derived CDR1 and CDR2 are MNHEY and SMNVEV (reference sequence). This CDR3 comprises 15 residues. Unmatched junction bases numbered 7, after V lost 3 bases and J lost 10 bases.

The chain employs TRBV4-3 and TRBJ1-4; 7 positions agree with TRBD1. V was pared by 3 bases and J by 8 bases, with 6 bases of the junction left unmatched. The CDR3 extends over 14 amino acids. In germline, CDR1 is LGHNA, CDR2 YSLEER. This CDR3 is CASSQGGQDEKLFF. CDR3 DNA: TGCGCCAGCAGCCAGGGAGGACAGGACGAAAAACTGTTTTTT.

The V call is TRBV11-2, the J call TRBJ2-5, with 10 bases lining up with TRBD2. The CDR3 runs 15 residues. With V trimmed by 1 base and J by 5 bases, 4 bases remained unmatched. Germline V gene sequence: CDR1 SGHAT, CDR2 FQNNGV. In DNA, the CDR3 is TGTGCCAGCAGCTTAGGAGCGGGGGGGCTGGAGACCCAGTACTTC. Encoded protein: CASSLGAGGLETQYF.

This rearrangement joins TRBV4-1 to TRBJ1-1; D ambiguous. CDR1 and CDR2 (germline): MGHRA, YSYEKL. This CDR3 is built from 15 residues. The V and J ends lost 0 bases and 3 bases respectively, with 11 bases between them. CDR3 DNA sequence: TGCGCCAGCAGCCAAGATCCACAGTCCTACACTGAAGCTTTCTTT. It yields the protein CASSQDPQSYTEAFF.

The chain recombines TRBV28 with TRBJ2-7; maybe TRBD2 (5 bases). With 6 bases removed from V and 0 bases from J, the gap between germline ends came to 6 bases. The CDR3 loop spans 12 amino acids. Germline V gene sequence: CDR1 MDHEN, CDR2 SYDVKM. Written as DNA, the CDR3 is TGTGCCAGCAGCCGGGGCTCCTACGAGCAGTACTTC. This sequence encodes CASSRGSYEQYF. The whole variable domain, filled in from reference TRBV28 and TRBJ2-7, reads DVKVTQSSRYLVKRTGEKVFLECVQDMDHENMFWYRQDPGLGLRLIYFSYDVKMKEKGDIPEGYSVSREKKERFSLILESASTNQTSMYLCASSRGSYEQYFGPGTRLTVT.

DNA for the CDR3: TGCGCCAGCGGGGAGATGGGCACTGAAGCTTTCTTT. Translation gives CASGEMGTEAFF. V gene TRBV10-1 combines with J gene TRBJ1-1; D gene uncertain. The germline V gene has CDR1 WNHNN and CDR2 SYGVQD (reference sequence). The V gene lost 8 bases and the J gene lost 4 bases, with 11 bases spanning the gap. The CDR3 extends over 12 amino acids.

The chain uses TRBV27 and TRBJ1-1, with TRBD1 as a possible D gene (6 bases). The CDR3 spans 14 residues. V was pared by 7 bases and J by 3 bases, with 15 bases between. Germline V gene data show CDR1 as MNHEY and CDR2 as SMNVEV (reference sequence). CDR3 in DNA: TGTGCCAGCACCCCAGGGGTGGCCCACACTGAAGCTTTCTTT. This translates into CASTPGVAHTEAFF.

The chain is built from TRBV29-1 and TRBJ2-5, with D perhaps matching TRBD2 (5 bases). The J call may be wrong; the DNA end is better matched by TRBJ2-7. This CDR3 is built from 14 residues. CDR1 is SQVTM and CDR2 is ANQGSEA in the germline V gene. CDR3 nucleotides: TGCAGCGTTGCGGGGTTGAAGGTCTCCTACGAGCAGTACTTC. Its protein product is CSVAGLKVSYEQYF.

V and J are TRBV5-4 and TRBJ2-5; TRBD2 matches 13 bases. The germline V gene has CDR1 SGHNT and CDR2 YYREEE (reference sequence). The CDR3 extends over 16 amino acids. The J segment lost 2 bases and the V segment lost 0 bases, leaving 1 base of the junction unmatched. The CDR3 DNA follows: TGTGCCAGCAGCTTGGTACTAGCGGGGGGGCAAGAGACCCAGTACTTC. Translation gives CASSLVLAGGQETQYF.

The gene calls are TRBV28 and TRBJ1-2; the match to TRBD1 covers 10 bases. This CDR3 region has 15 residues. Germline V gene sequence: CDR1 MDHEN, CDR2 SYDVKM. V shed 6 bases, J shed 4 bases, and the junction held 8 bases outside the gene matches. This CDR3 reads CASRPTGGAGYGYTF. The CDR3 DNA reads TGTGCCAGCAGGCCGACAGGGGGCGCTGGCTATGGCTACACCTTC.

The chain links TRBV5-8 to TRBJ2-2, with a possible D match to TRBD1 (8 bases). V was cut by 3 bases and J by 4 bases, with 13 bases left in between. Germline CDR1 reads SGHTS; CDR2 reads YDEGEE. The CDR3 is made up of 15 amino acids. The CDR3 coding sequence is TGTGCCAGCAGCTCTAACAGGGGGGGCACCGGGGAGCTGTTTTTT. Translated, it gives CASSSNRGGTGELFF.

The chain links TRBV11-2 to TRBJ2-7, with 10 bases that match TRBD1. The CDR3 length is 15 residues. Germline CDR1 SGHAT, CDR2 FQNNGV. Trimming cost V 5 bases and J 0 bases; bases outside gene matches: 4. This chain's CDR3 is CASSSGTGDSYEQYF. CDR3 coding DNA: TGTGCCAGCAGCAGTGGGACAGGGGACTCCTACGAGCAGTACTTC.

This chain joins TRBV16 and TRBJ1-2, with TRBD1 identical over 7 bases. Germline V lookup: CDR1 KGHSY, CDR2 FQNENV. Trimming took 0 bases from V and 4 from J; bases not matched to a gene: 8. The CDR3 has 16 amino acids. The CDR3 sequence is CASSQSPTGSGYGYTF. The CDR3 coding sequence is TGTGCCAGCAGCCAATCGCCGACAGGGTCTGGCTATGGCTACACCTTC.

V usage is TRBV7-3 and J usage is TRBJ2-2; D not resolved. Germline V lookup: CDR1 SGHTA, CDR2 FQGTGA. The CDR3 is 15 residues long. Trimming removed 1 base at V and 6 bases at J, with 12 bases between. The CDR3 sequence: CASSLNSIGAGELFF. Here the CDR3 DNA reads TGTGCCAGCAGCTTAAATTCTATCGGAGCCGGGGAGCTGTTTTTT.

The CDR3 DNA sequence: TGTGCCAGCTCATACAGGGAAGCCAAACTACGGGGGCAGTACTTC. It specifies CASSYREAKLRGQYF. The genes are TRBV28 and TRBJ2-7, with D tentatively TRBD1 (6 bases). CDR3 length: 15 amino acids. The germline gives CDR1 MDHEN, CDR2 SYDVKM. V gave up 8 bases and J gave up 9 bases, with 26 bases separating them.

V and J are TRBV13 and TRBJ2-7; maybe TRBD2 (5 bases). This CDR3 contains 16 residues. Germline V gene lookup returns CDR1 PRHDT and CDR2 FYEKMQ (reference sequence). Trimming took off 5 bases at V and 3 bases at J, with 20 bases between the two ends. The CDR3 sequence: CASSPWAGRAHYEQYF. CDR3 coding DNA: TGTGCCAGCAGCCCCTGGGCGGGTAGAGCCCACTACGAGCAGTACTTC.

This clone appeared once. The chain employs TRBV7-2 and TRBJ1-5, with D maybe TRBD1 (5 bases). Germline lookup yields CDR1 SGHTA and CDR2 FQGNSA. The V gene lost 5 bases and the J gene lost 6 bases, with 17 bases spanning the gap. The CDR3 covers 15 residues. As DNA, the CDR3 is TGTGCCAGCAGCCTCAGCTCGGGGGGGGGTCAGCCCCAGCATTTT. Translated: CASSLSSGGGQPQHF.

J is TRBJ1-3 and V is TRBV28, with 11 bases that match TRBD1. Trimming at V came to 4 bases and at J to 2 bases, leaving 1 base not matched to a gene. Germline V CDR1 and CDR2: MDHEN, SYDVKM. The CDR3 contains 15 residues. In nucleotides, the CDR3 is TGTGCCAGCAGTTGGGGACAGGGGGCTGGAAACACCATATATTTT. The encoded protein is CASSWGQGAGNTIYF.